This T cell receptor (beta chain) came from a study of early T cells in non-severe SARS-CoV-2 infection. Background on the study: Bulk RNA from unsorted whole blood was sequenced; chains were unpaired.

V lost 5 bases and J lost 7; bases outside the gene matches: 9. Germline lookup yields CDR1 SGHNT and CDR2 YENEEA. This CDR3 region has 16 residues. Attachment of unique molecular identifiers to individual cDNA molecules was performed. Via MiXCR, TCRdb re-called the 5' RACE reads, giving one row per CDR3 protein. Seen here are about 76,000 distinct CDR3 sequences, less than 15% observed once, and the top ten hold about 3.5%. This clonotype appeared many times. Its cognate antigen is unknown. Study-wide points: In VDJdb matching, anti-spike CD8 responses were favored while private and CD4 specificities went missing.

The chain recombines TRBV11-3 with TRBJ2-1; 12 bases agree with TRBD2. The source is an adult who was a healthcare worker with PCR-confirmed SARS-CoV-2 infection or an uninfected control (not recorded which). The sequenced material came from whole blood. The CDR3 here is CASSALAGGPRNEQFF. The CDR3 DNA sequence: TGTGCCAGCAGCGCCCTAGCGGGAGGGCCGAGGAATGAGCAGTTCTTC. The variable domain in full, with the rest retrieved from reference TRBV11-3 and TRBJ2-1, is EAGVVQSPRYKIIEKKQPVAFWCNPISGHNTLYWYLQNLGQGPELLIRYENEEAVDDSQLPKDRFSAERLKGVDSTLKIQPAELGDSAVYLCASSALAGGPRNEQFFGPGTRLTVL.